This TCR beta chain was identified during a study of blood T cell repertoires in COVID-19. Across the study: Acute and convalescent COVID-19 samples came from the United States, Italy and Spain. T cells, B-cell-depleted T cells, or PBMCs provided the cDNA or gDNA that served as material.

CDR3 size: 16 residues. Original handling: Nucleated cell counts were estimated from reference gene primer amplification. The assay was immunoSEQ multiplex PCR, and TCRdb's table has in-frame clones only and misses some. V, J and clone size reflect that table, while D and trimming were determined from the DNA. The top ten hold 5.5% to 7% of the sample, which has approximately 160,000 clones, just over 85% seen once. The sequenced material came from peripheral blood. This TCR came from a man aged 50 or older with active or convalescent COVID-19. The chain is built from TRBV1 and TRBJ1-5. TRBV1 is tagged as a pseudogene. The CDR3 sequence is CTSSQDEASSNQPQHF. The CDR3 nucleotides read TGCACCAGCAGCCAAGATGAGGCCAGTAGCAATCAGCCCCAGCATTTT.